Presented here are 17 T cell receptor beta chains from one specimen sequenced in a study of patients and donors after allogeneic stem cell transplantation. Using its own MiXCR run on the RT-PCR reads, TCRdb lists one record per CDR3 protein. Seen here are about 230,000 distinct CDR3 sequences, roughly 15% observed once, and the top ten hold 9.5% to 13%. Sequencing was done on a sample of blood, either unsorted or a sorted T cell fraction (not recorded which). The receptors shown here come from a human donor who was either an allogeneic HSCT recipient or a stem cell or donor lymphocyte infusion donor (not recorded which). It is not recorded whose cells these are; they may come from a transplant donor.

This clonotype turned up a few times. This rearrangement joins TRBV5-1 to TRBJ2-1, with 8 bases identical to TRBD2. CDR1 and CDR2 from the germline V gene are SGHRS and YFSETQ. The CDR3 runs to 17 residues. Unmatched junction bases numbered 13, after V lost 4 bases and J lost 4 bases. Here the CDR3 reads CASSATGGRGVYNEQFF. The CDR3 coding sequence is TGCGCCAGCAGCGCCACCGGTGGGCGGGGGGTTTACAATGAGCAGTTCTTC.

The chain carries TRBV20-1 and TRBJ2-7; tentatively, D is TRBD2 (6 bases). CDR3 size: 13 residues. The V gene lost 0 bases and the J gene lost 3 bases, with 9 bases spanning the gap. Per the germline V gene, CDR1 is DFQATT and CDR2 is SNEGSKA (reference sequence). CDR3 residues: CSAREASVYEQYF. The DNA of the CDR3 is TGCAGTGCTAGAGAGGCTAGCGTCTACGAGCAGTACTTC.

This clonotype was found a few times. This rearrangement joins TRBV20-1 to TRBJ2-5; possibly TRBD1 for D (6 bases). Germline CDR1 and CDR2: DFQATT and SNEGSKA (reference sequence). Deletions cut 7 bases from V and 2 bases from J, with 8 bases between. The CDR3 totals 11 residues. The CDR3 DNA sequence: TGCAGTGTGGGGGCACAAGAGACCCAGTACTTC. It encodes CSVGAQETQYF.

This clonotype was picked up one time. The V and J genes are TRBV5-4 and TRBJ2-3, with D perhaps matching TRBD2 (5 bases). CDR1 is SGHNT and CDR2 is YYREEE in the germline V gene (reference sequence). The CDR3 loop spans 15 amino acids. The V gene lost 4 bases and the J gene lost 1 base, with 13 bases spanning the gap. The CDR3 here is CASSLGLEGTDTQYF. CDR3 nucleotide sequence: TGTGCCAGCAGCCTCGGACTTGAAGGCACAGATACGCAGTATTTT. Complete variable domain (other parts from reference TRBV5-4 and TRBJ2-3): ETGVTQSPTHLIKTRGQQVTLRCSSQSGHNTVSWYQQALGQGPQFIFQYYREEENGRGNFPPRFSGLQFPNYSSELNVNALELDDSALYLCASSLGLEGTDTQYFGPGTRLTVL.

Ten or more counts support this clonotype. The chain couples TRBV24-1 to TRBJ2-3; a weak D match, TRBD2 (6 bases). Looked up from germline, CDR1 is KGHDR and CDR2 is SFDVKD. Trimming removed 9 bases from V and 2 bases from J, with 8 bases in between. This CDR3 is 12 amino acids long. DNA of the CDR3: TGTGCCACCGGGGGGACCACAGATACGCAGTATTTT. Its translation: CATGGTTDTQYF.

In its sample, this clonotype was seen a few times. The genes are TRBV6-1 and TRBJ2-3, with 9 bases aligning to TRBD2. Germline CDR1 is MNHNS and CDR2 is SASEGT. After removal of 7 bases from V and 3 bases from J, the junction contained 5 bases not matched to a gene. This CDR3 is 14 amino acids long. CDR3 protein: CASMRLAETDTQYF. The CDR3, as DNA: TGTGCCAGCATGAGACTAGCGGAGACAGATACGCAGTATTTT.

This clonotype was found a few times. The chain uses TRBV5-1 and TRBJ2-1; D may correspond to TRBD1 or TRBD2 (5 bases each). CDR3 length: 12 residues. V lost 6 bases and J lost 4, with 8 bases in between. Germline V gives CDR1 SGHRS, CDR2 YFSETQ. The CDR3 spells CASIGTYNEQFF. CDR3 bases: TGCGCCAGCATTGGGACGTACAATGAGCAGTTCTTC.

The chain carries TRBV6-6 and TRBJ2-7; 7 nucleotides agree with TRBD2. Per the germline V gene, CDR1 is MNHNY and CDR2 is SVGAGI (reference sequence). The J segment lost 6 bases and the V segment lost 6 bases, leaving 5 bases of the junction unmatched. The CDR3 covers 12 residues. The DNA for the CDR3 is TGTGCCAGCAGCCGACAGCGGGGCGAGCAGTACTTC. Its translation: CASSRQRGEQYF.

This clonotype was recorded a few times. This rearrangement joins TRBV5-1 to TRBJ2-5, with 9 bases fitting TRBD2. V lost 5 bases to trimming and J lost 1 base; unmatched junction nucleotides: 3. Germline V gene lookup returns CDR1 SGHRS and CDR2 YFSETQ. The length of the CDR3 is 14 residues. DNA for the CDR3: TGCGCCAGCAGGAGAGCGGGGGGCCAAGAGACCCAGTACTTC. This encodes CASRRAGGQETQYF.

The chain employs TRBV24-1 and TRBJ2-1; the D gene could be TRBD1 or TRBD2 (5 bases each). Germline CDR1 is KGHDR and CDR2 is SFDVKD. The CDR3 has 16 residues. Trimming removed 2 bases at V and 3 bases at J, with 13 bases between. DNA for the CDR3: TGTGCCACCAGTGATTCGGGGCCTCTTAACTACAATGAGCAGTTCTTC. Its protein is CATSDSGPLNYNEQFF.

This clonotype was recorded at least ten times. V is TRBV20-1 and J is TRBJ2-7, with a tentative D call TRBD1 (5 bases). The CDR3 loop spans 13 amino acids. The germline gives CDR1 DFQATT, CDR2 SNEGSKA (reference sequence). V was clipped by 4 bases and J by 6 bases, with 16 bases between them. The CDR3 nucleotides are TGCAGTGCTACCTTAACAGGCCGCGGCGAGCAGTACTTC. This encodes CSATLTGRGEQYF.

The CDR3 loop is CASSPGQDRSGANVLTF. The CDR3 coding sequence is TGTGCCAGCAGCCCGGGACAGGATCGCTCTGGGGCCAACGTCCTGACTTTC. The chain employs TRBV5-4 and TRBJ2-6, with TRBD1 matching over 8 bases. Germline values: CDR1 SGHNT, CDR2 YYREEE (reference sequence). The V and J ends lost 4 bases and 0 bases, in that order; junction bases with no gene match: 6. There are 17 residues in the CDR3.

The gene calls are TRBV2 and TRBJ1-6; the match to TRBD1 covers 12 bases. J was trimmed by 0 bases and V by 5 bases; bases with no gene match: 5. Germline-derived CDR1 and CDR2 are SNHLY and FYNNEI. The CDR3 is made up of 18 amino acids. This CDR3 is CASSTGTGGSSYNSPLHF. In DNA, the CDR3 is TGTGCCAGCAGTACCGGGACAGGGGGCAGCTCCTATAATTCACCCCTCCACTTT.

This chain links TRBV4-1 with TRBJ1-5; TRBD1 might be the D (5 bases). The length of the CDR3 is 16 residues. The germline V gene has CDR1 MGHRA and CDR2 YSYEKL. V was pared by 4 bases and J by 3 bases, with 16 bases between. CDR3 in amino acids: CASSRYRDGDNQPQHF. For the CDR3, the DNA is TGCGCCAGCAGCCGTTACCGGGACGGAGACAATCAGCCCCAGCATTTT.

This clonotype was counted many times. The chain has TRBV5-1 and TRBJ2-1; 7 bases fit TRBD1. Germline-derived CDR1 and CDR2 are SGHRS and YFSETQ. The trim removed 4 bases at V and 6 bases at J, leaving 7 bases unmatched. This CDR3 spans 14 amino acids. The CDR3 DNA reads TGCGCCAGCAGCCTAGGGGGCGCTTCCAATGAGCAGTTCTTC. The encoded protein is CASSLGGASNEQFF.

This clonotype was found once. This CDR3 is CASSVPTGGNQPQHF. CDR3 DNA sequence: TGTGCCAGCAGTGTCCCGACAGGGGGCAATCAGCCCCAGCATTTT. This chain links TRBV6-4 with TRBJ1-5, with TRBD1 matching over 8 bases. The ends lost 4 bases at V and 2 bases at J; junction bases unmatched: 4. Per germline, CDR1 MRHNA and CDR2 SNTAGT. This CDR3 has 15 amino acids.

This clonotype was picked up a small number of times. The V gene is TRBV3-1, the J gene TRBJ2-7, with 10 bases matching TRBD2. Germline CDR1 LGHDT, CDR2 YNNKEL (reference sequence). The CDR3 runs to 15 residues. The V and J ends lost 4 bases and 2 bases, in that order; junction bases with no gene match: 5. Here the CDR3 reads CASSRSLAGAYEQYF. The CDR3 DNA is TGTGCCAGCAGCCGGTCCCTAGCGGGAGCCTACGAGCAGTACTTC.